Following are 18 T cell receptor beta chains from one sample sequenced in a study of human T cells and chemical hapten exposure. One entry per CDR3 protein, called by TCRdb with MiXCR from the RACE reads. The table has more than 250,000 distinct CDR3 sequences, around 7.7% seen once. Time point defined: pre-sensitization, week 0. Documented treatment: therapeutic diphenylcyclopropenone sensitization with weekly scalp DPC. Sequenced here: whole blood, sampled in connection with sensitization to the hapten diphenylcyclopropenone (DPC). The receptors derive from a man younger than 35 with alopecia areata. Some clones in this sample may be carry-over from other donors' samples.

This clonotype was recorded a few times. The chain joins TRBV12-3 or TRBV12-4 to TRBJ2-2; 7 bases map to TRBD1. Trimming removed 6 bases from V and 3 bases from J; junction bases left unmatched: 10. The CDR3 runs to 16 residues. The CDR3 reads CASSPAGTVDTGELFF. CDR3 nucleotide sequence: TGTGCCAGCAGCCCGGCCGGGACAGTTGACACCGGGGAGCTGTTTTTT.

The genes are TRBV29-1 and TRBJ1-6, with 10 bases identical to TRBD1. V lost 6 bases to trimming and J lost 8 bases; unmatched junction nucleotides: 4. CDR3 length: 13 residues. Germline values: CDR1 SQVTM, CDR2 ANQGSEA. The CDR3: CSVAGTGDSPLHF. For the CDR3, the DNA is TGCAGCGTCGCCGGGACAGGGGATTCACCCCTCCACTTT.

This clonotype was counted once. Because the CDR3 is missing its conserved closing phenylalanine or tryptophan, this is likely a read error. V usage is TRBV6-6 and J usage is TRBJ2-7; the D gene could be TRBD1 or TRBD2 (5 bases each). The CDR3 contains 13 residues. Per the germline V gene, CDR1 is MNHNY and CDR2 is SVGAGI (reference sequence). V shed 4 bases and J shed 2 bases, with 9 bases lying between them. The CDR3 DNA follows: TGTGCCAGCAGTTTGAGGGGCGCCTACGAGCAGTACTCC. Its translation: CASSLRGAYEQYS.

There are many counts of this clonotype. The CDR3 DNA reads TGTGCCACACGATTGTGGACCGCGAACACTGAAGCTTTCTTT. This encodes CATRLWTANTEAFF. The chain combines TRBV7-9 with TRBJ1-1, with unresolved D. V was trimmed by 10 bases and J by 1 base, leaving 16 bases between them. CDR1 SEHNR and CDR2 FQNEAQ come from the germline V gene (reference sequence). The CDR3 extends over 14 amino acids. The full variable domain, rest sourced from reference TRBV7-9 and TRBJ1-1, is DTGVSQNPRHKITKRGQNVTFRCDPISEHNRLYWYRQTLGQGPEFLTYFQNEAQLEKSRLLSDRFSAERPKGSFSTLEIQRTEQGDSAMYLCATRLWTANTEAFFGQGTRLTVV.

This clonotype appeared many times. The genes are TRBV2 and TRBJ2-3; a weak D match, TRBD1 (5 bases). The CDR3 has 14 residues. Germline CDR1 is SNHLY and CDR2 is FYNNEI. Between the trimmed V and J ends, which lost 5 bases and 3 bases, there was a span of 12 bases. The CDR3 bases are TGTGCCAGCAGTTTGGACACGTCGACAGATACGCAGTATTTT. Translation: CASSLDTSTDTQYF. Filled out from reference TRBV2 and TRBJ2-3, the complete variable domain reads EPEVTQTPSHQVTQMGQEVILRCVPISNHLYFYWYRQILGQKVEFLVSFYNNEISEKSEIFDDQFSVERPDGSNFTLKIRSTKLEDSAMYFCASSLDTSTDTQYFGPGTRLTVL.

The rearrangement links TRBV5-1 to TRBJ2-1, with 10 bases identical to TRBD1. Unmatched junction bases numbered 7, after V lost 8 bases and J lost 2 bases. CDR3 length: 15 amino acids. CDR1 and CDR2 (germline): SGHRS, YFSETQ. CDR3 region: CASTPGTGAYNEQFF. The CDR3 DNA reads TGCGCCAGTACTCCCGGGACAGGGGCCTACAATGAGCAGTTCTTC.

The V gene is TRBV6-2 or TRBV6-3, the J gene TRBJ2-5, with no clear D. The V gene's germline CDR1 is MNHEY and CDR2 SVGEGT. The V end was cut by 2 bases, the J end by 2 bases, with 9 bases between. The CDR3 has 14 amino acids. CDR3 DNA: TGTGCCAGCAGTTACCCAAGATTGCAAGAGACCCAGTACTTC. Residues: CASSYPRLQETQYF.

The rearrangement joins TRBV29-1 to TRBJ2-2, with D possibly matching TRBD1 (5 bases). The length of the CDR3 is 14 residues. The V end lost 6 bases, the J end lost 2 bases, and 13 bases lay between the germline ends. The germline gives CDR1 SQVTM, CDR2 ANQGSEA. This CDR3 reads CSVTRARNTGELFF. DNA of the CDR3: TGCAGCGTCACCAGGGCACGTAACACCGGGGAGCTGTTTTTT.

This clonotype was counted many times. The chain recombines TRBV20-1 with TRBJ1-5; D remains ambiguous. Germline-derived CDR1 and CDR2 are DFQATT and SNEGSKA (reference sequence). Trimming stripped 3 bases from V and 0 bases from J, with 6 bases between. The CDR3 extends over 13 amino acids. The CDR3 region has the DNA TGCAGTGCTAGTCCTGGTAGCAATCAGCCCCAGCATTTT. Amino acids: CSASPGSNQPQHF.

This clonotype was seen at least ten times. CDR3 bases: TGCGCCAGCAGATGGACAGGGAACACTGAAGCTTTCTTT. The encoded protein is CASRWTGNTEAFF. V usage is TRBV5-1 and J usage is TRBJ1-1; 7 bases fit TRBD1. The CDR3 is 13 residues long. V lost 5 bases and J lost 1; bases outside the gene matches: 2. CDR1 is SGHRS, CDR2 YFSETQ, per germline.

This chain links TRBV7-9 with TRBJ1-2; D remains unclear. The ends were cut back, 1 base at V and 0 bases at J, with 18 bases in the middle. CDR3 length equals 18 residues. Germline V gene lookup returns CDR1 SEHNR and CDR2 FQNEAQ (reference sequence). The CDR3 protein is CASSLELSRYAPNYGYTF. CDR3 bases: TGTGCCAGCAGCTTAGAGTTGTCGAGGTACGCACCTAACTATGGCTACACCTTC.

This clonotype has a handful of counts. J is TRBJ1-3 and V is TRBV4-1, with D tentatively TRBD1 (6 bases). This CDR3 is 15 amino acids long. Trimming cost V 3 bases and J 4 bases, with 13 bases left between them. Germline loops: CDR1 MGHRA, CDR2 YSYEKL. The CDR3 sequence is CASSHAIQGGNTIYF. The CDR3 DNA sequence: TGCGCCAGCAGCCATGCAATACAGGGAGGAAACACCATATATTTT.

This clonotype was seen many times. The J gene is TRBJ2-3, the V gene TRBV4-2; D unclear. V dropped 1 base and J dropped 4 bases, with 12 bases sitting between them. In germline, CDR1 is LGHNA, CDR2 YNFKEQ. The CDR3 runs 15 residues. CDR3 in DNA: TGTGCCAGCAGCCAAGTTACCAGCTCGGCAGATACGCAGTATTTT. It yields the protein CASSQVTSSADTQYF.

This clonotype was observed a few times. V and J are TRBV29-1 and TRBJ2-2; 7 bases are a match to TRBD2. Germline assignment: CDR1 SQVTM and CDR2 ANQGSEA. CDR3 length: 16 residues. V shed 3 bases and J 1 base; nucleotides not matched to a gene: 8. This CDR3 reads CSVEGEGPLNTGELFF. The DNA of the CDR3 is TGCAGCGTTGAGGGGGAGGGCCCCCTGAACACCGGGGAGCTGTTTTTT.

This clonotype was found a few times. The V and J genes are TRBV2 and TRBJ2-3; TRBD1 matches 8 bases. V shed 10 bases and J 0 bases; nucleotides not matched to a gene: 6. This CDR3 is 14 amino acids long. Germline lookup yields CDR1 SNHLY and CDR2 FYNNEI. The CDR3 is CAIRTGNSTDTQYF. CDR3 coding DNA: TGTGCCATCCGGACAGGGAATAGCACAGATACGCAGTATTTT.

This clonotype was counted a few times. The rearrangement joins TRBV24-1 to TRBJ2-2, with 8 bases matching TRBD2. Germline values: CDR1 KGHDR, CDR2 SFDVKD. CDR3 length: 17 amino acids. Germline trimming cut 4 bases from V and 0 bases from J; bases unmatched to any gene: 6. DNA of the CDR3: TGTGCCACCAGTGAATCCGGGGGGGCCTCGAACACCGGGGAGCTGTTTTTT. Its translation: CATSESGGASNTGELFF.

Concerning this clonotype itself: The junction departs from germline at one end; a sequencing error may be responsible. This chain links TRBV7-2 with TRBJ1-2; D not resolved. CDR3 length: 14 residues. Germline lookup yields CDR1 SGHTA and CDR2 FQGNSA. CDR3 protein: CANSLGQNNYGYTF. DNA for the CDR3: TGTGCCAACAGCTTAGGTCAGAATAACTATGGCTACACCTTC. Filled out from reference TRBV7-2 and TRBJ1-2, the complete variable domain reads GAGVSQSPSNKVTEKGKDVELRCDPISGHTALYWYRQSLGQGLEFLIYFQGNSAPDKSGLPSDRFSAERTGGSVSTLTIQRTQQEDSAVYLCANSLGQNNYGYTFGSGTRLTVV.

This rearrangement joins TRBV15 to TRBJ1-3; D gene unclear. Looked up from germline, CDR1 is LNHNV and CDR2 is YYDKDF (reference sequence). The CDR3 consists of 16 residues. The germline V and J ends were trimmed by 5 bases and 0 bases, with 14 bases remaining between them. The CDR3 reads CATSGRYVSSGNTIYF. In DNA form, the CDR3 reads TGTGCCACCAGCGGCCGGTACGTCAGCTCTGGAAACACCATATATTTT.